These 12 T cell receptor beta chains came from one sample sequenced in a study of cytomegalovirus exposure and HLA in healthy donors. Both 60 Vbeta primers and 13 Jbeta primers went into the PCR. Assay used: immunoSEQ multiplex PCR; TCRdb lists only in-frame clones, some missing. The sample has over 200,000 clones; about two thirds are singletons. The source material was PBMCs. These receptors were obtained from a man in his forties in good health and CMV-seropositive.

In its sample, this clone was seen a few times. V is TRBV5-1 and J is TRBJ1-1; 7 bases are a match to TRBD1. Germline CDR1 is SGHRS and CDR2 is YFSETQ. The CDR3 totals 14 residues. V lost 2 bases, J lost 5 bases, and 6 bases stayed unmatched. As DNA, the CDR3 is TGCGCCAGCAGCTTAACAGGGGCTGGGACTGAAGCTTTCTTT. Protein: CASSLTGAGTEAFF. The variable domain in full, with the rest retrieved from reference TRBV5-1 and TRBJ1-1, is KAGVTQTPRYLIKTRGQQVTLSCSPISGHRSVSWYQQTPGQGLQFLFEYFSETQRNKGNFPGRFSGRQFSNSRSEMNVSTLELGDSALYLCASSLTGAGTEAFFGQGTRLTVV.

The chain carries TRBV19 and TRBJ1-2; D not certain. Trimming took off 3 bases at V and 4 bases at J, with 9 bases between the two ends. Germline V CDR1 and CDR2: LNHDA, SQIVND (reference sequence). CDR3 length: 13 residues. CDR3: CASSIEVGYGYTF. The CDR3 DNA is TGTGCCAGTAGTATCGAAGTCGGCTATGGCTACACCTTC.

V and J are TRBV5-1 and TRBJ2-1; the D is unclear. V shed 3 bases and J shed 4 bases, with 5 bases lying between them. This CDR3 has 12 residues. The germline V gene has CDR1 SGHRS and CDR2 YFSETQ. In DNA form, the CDR3 reads TGCGCCAGCAGCTCCGGGTACAATGAGCAGTTCTTC. It translates to CASSSGYNEQFF.

This chain joins TRBV19 and TRBJ2-3; D is perhaps TRBD2 (7 bases). Deletions cut 3 bases from V and 2 bases from J, with 12 bases between. The CDR3 is 15 residues long. Germline V gene sequence: CDR1 LNHDA, CDR2 SQIVND (reference sequence). The CDR3 nucleotides are TGTGCCAGTAGTATGGGCGGGGGCTCCACAGATACGCAGTATTTT. Its protein product is CASSMGGGSTDTQYF. Combining the CDR3 with reference TRBV19 and TRBJ2-3 gives the whole variable domain DGGITQSPKYLFRKEGQNVTLSCEQNLNHDAMYWYRQDPGQGLRLIYYSQIVNDFQKGDIAEGYSVSREKKESFPLTVTSAQKNPTAFYLCASSMGGGSTDTQYFGPGTRLTVL.

This clone was counted a few times. The rearrangement links TRBV28 to TRBJ2-2; 10 bases line up with TRBD1. V was clipped by 6 bases and J by 4 bases; unmatched bases: 2. This CDR3 contains 14 residues. The germline V gene has CDR1 MDHEN and CDR2 SYDVKM. CDR3 nucleotides: TGTGCCAGCAGCAGGACAGGGGGCACCGGGGAGCTGTTTTTT. Its protein is CASSRTGGTGELFF.

The chain has TRBV27 and TRBJ2-7, with 7 bases lining up with TRBD1. Trimming removed 2 bases from V and 3 bases from J; junction bases left unmatched: 7. The length of the CDR3 is 15 residues. Germline V gene data show CDR1 as MNHEY and CDR2 as SMNVEV (reference sequence). The CDR3 reads CASSLGRGLNYEQYF. CDR3 DNA: TGTGCCAGCAGTTTAGGCAGGGGGTTAAACTACGAGCAGTACTTC.

The genes are TRBV6-5 and TRBJ2-3; D may be TRBD2 (5 bases). Germline V CDR1 and CDR2: MNHEY, SVGAGI. This CDR3 is built from 15 residues. Trimming took 0 bases from V and 5 from J, leaving 12 bases between them. The DNA of the CDR3 is TGTGCCAGCAGTTACTCGGGCAATGAGGGAGATACGCAGTATTTT. Its translation: CASSYSGNEGDTQYF.

The J gene is TRBJ1-2, the V gene TRBV5-5; the match to TRBD1 covers 7 bases. Germline assignment: CDR1 SGHKS and CDR2 YYEKEE (reference sequence). This CDR3 contains 13 residues. J gave up 7 bases and V 5 bases, and 8 bases lay outside the gene matches. The CDR3 is CASSQDRAGGYTF. The CDR3 DNA sequence: TGTGCCAGCAGTCAAGACAGGGCGGGTGGCTACACCTTC.

The chain uses TRBV19 and TRBJ1-4, with 9 bases identical to TRBD1. This CDR3 spans 14 amino acids. The trim removed 4 bases at V and 5 bases at J, leaving 2 bases unmatched. The germline V gene has CDR1 LNHDA and CDR2 SQIVND (reference sequence). CDR3 protein: CASSTTGGNEKLFF. The CDR3 DNA reads as TGTGCCAGTAGTACGACAGGGGGGAATGAAAAACTGTTTTTT.

The chain has TRBV5-4 and TRBJ2-3, with 13 bases lining up with TRBD2. V was pared by 3 bases and J by 1 base, with 5 bases of the junction left unmatched. Germline V CDR1 and CDR2: SGHNT, YYREEE (reference sequence). The CDR3 is 17 residues long. This CDR3 is CASSSGLAGVRTDTQYF. Written as DNA, the CDR3 is TGTGCCAGCAGCTCTGGACTAGCGGGGGTTCGCACAGATACGCAGTATTTT.

The gene calls are TRBV6-1 and TRBJ1-1, with D hard to call. CDR1 MNHNS and CDR2 SASEGT come from the germline V gene. The CDR3 has 13 residues. Trimming pared 7 bases from V and 1 base from J, leaving 10 bases between. The CDR3 region is CASTSRQNTEAFF. CDR3 coding DNA: TGTGCCAGCACTTCAAGACAGAACACTGAAGCTTTCTTT.

This chain uses TRBV10-1 with TRBJ2-7, with 10 bases lining up with TRBD1. The germline gives CDR1 WNHNN, CDR2 SYGVQD (reference sequence). V was clipped by 7 bases and J by 2 bases; unmatched bases: 2. The CDR3 extends over 13 amino acids. This CDR3 is CASNGQGAYEQYF. Here the CDR3 DNA reads TGCGCCAGCAATGGACAGGGGGCCTACGAGCAGTACTTC.